These T cell receptor beta chains were read from a single sample in a study of radiotherapy plus CTLA-4 blockade in lung cancer. TCRdb's table, derived via immunoSEQ multiplex PCR, lists solely in-frame clones and lacks some. The sample consists of tens of thousands of clones, almost 85% of them appearing once. Sequenced here: peripheral blood, sampled from a patient treated with radiotherapy plus ipilimumab. The source is a human donor with non-small cell lung cancer whose response to radiotherapy plus ipilimumab could not be evaluated. Each CDR3 is given with its conserved first and last residue. D genes are given only for firm matches. Part of the rows lack a size; the others show once, few, many or a class for expanded clones.

CDR3 length: 16; D gene: TRBD2; J gene: TRBJ2-3; V gene: TRBV15; clone size: -; CDR3 protein: CATSRASGRASDTQYF; CDR3 DNA: TGTGCCACCAGCAGAGCTAGCGGGAGGGCCTCAGATACGCAGTATTTT
CDR3 length: 14; D gene: TRBD2; J gene: TRBJ2-2; V gene: TRBV19; clone size: -; CDR3 protein: CASMELAATGELFF; CDR3 DNA: TGTGCCAGTATGGAACTAGCGGCAACCGGGGAGCTGTTTTTT
CDR3 length: 15; D gene: TRBD2; J gene: TRBJ2-1; V gene: TRBV4-2; clone size: -; CDR3 protein: CASSRGRGEYNEQFF; CDR3 DNA: TGTGCCAGCAGCCGCGGGAGGGGGGAGTACAATGAGCAGTTCTTC
CDR3 length: 13; D gene: TRBD1; J gene: TRBJ1-2; V gene: TRBV6-6; clone size: -; CDR3 protein: CASRQGQGDGYTF; CDR3 DNA: TGTGCCAGCAGGCAGGGACAGGGCGATGGCTACACCTTC
CDR3 length: 16; D gene: -; J gene: TRBJ1-1; V gene: TRBV5-4; clone size: -; CDR3 protein: CASSLSPGASGTEAFF; CDR3 DNA: TGTGCCAGCAGCTTATCCCCAGGGGCATCGGGTACTGAAGCTTTCTTT
CDR3 length: 13; D gene: TRBD1; J gene: TRBJ2-3; V gene: TRBV29-1; clone size: -; CDR3 protein: CSALDRDTDTQYF; CDR3 DNA: TGCAGCGCTTTGGACAGGGACACAGATACGCAGTATTTT
CDR3 length: 14; D gene: -; J gene: TRBJ1-3; V gene: TRBV11-2; clone size: -; CDR3 protein: CASSLLGTGNTIYF; CDR3 DNA: TGTGCCAGCAGCTTACTCGGGACAGGAAACACCATATATTTT
CDR3 length: 16; D gene: -; J gene: TRBJ2-6; V gene: TRBV9; clone size: once; CDR3 protein: CASSYWPPSGANVLTF; CDR3 DNA: TGTGCCAGCAGCTATTGGCCCCCCTCTGGGGCCAACGTCCTGACTTTC
CDR3 length: 16; D gene: -; J gene: TRBJ2-2; V gene: TRBV7-2; clone size: once; CDR3 protein: CASSLARQRGSGELFF; CDR3 DNA: TGTGCCAGCAGCTTAGCGCGCCAGAGGGGGAGCGGGGAGCTGTTTTTT
CDR3 length: 14; D gene: TRBD2; J gene: TRBJ2-1; V gene: TRBV7-9; clone size: -; CDR3 protein: CASSLRGGWDEQFF; CDR3 DNA: TGTGCCAGCAGCTTGCGGGGGGGCTGGGATGAGCAGTTCTTC
CDR3 length: 16; D gene: -; J gene: TRBJ2-1; V gene: TRBV12-5; clone size: -; CDR3 protein: CASGLLTPTGLDEQFF; CDR3 DNA: TGTGCTAGTGGTCTCCTCACCCCCACAGGGTTGGATGAGCAGTTCTTC
CDR3 length: 12; D gene: TRBD1; J gene: TRBJ1-1; V gene: TRBV18; clone size: -; CDR3 protein: CASSEGDREAFF; CDR3 DNA: TGTGCCAGCTCAGAGGGGGACAGGGAAGCTTTCTTT
CDR3 length: 17; D gene: -; J gene: TRBJ2-7; V gene: TRBV7-2; clone size: few; CDR3 protein: CASSLASVRSSSYEQYF; CDR3 DNA: TGTGCCAGCAGCTTAGCATCAGTCAGGTCAAGCTCCTACGAGCAGTACTTC
CDR3 length: 18; D gene: TRBD2; J gene: TRBJ2-7; V gene: TRBV28; clone size: -; CDR3 protein: CASSAGLAGGVITYEQYF; CDR3 DNA: TGTGCCAGCAGTGCGGGACTAGCGGGAGGAGTTATAACCTACGAGCAGTACTTC
CDR3 length: 18; D gene: TRBD2; J gene: TRBJ2-6; V gene: TRBV5-1; clone size: -; CDR3 protein: CASSSSGLAVSGANVLTF; CDR3 DNA: TGCGCCAGCAGCTCCTCGGGACTAGCGGTCTCTGGGGCCAACGTCCTGACTTTC
CDR3 length: 15; D gene: -; J gene: TRBJ2-3; V gene: TRBV7-6; clone size: -; CDR3 protein: CASTQPGQGGNTQYF; CDR3 DNA: TGTGCCAGCACCCAACCCGGGCAGGGCGGAAATACGCAGTATTTT
CDR3 length: 15; D gene: -; J gene: TRBJ1-1; V gene: TRBV7-2; clone size: -; CDR3 protein: CASSSQGQGHTEAFF; CDR3 DNA: TGTGCCAGCAGCTCCCAGGGGCAGGGCCACACTGAAGCTTTCTTT
CDR3 length: 15; D gene: TRBD2; J gene: TRBJ2-7; V gene: TRBV5-4; clone size: once; CDR3 protein: CASSLAGTLADEQYF; CDR3 DNA: TGTGCCAGCAGCTTGGCCGGGACACTAGCGGATGAGCAGTACTTC
CDR3 length: 15; D gene: TRBD1; J gene: TRBJ2-7; V gene: TRBV10-3; clone size: -; CDR3 protein: CAISEGTGFFYEQYF; CDR3 DNA: TGTGCCATCAGTGAGGGGACAGGGTTTTTCTACGAGCAGTACTTC
CDR3 length: 16; D gene: -; J gene: TRBJ1-2; V gene: TRBV5-6; clone size: -; CDR3 protein: CASSLAHRLTNYGYTF; CDR3 DNA: TGTGCCAGCAGCTTGGCCCACAGGCTCACTAACTATGGCTACACCTTC
CDR3 length: 15; D gene: -; J gene: TRBJ1-2; V gene: TRBV28; clone size: -; CDR3 protein: CASSPPLGLIYGYTF; CDR3 DNA: TGTGCCAGCAGTCCCCCTCTTGGGCTGATCTATGGCTACACCTTC
CDR3 length: 12; D gene: -; J gene: TRBJ2-7; V gene: TRBV19; clone size: -; CDR3 protein: CASSMDFHEQYF; CDR3 DNA: TGTGCCAGTAGTATGGACTTCCACGAGCAGTACTTC
CDR3 length: 15; D gene: -; J gene: TRBJ2-6; V gene: TRBV7-2; clone size: -; CDR3 protein: CASSFGGAGANVLTF; CDR3 DNA: TGTGCCAGCAGCTTTGGCGGGGCTGGGGCCAACGTCCTGACTTTC
CDR3 length: 11; D gene: -; J gene: TRBJ1-1; V gene: TRBV28; clone size: -; CDR3 protein: CASSWADEAFF; CDR3 DNA: TGTGCCAGCAGTTGGGCAGATGAAGCTTTCTTT
CDR3 length: 14; D gene: -; J gene: TRBJ1-4; V gene: TRBV15; clone size: -; CDR3 protein: CATSRGLSNEKLFF; CDR3 DNA: TGTGCCACCAGCAGAGGTCTGTCTAATGAAAAACTGTTTTTT
CDR3 length: 15; D gene: TRBD1; J gene: TRBJ1-2; V gene: TRBV19; clone size: -; CDR3 protein: CASSFSHRGHYGYTF; CDR3 DNA: TGTGCCAGTAGCTTCTCCCACAGGGGGCACTATGGCTACACCTTC
CDR3 length: 15; D gene: -; J gene: TRBJ2-7; V gene: TRBV7-3; clone size: -; CDR3 protein: CASSPRWTGAYEQYF; CDR3 DNA: TGTGCCAGCAGCCCCCGCTGGACGGGGGCCTACGAGCAGTACTTC
CDR3 length: 12; D gene: TRBD1; J gene: TRBJ1-1; V gene: TRBV6-1; clone size: -; CDR3 protein: CASRTGGTEAFF; CDR3 DNA: TGTGCCAGCAGGACAGGGGGCACTGAAGCTTTCTTT
CDR3 length: 18; D gene: TRBD2; J gene: TRBJ2-7; V gene: TRBV28; clone size: once; CDR3 protein: CASSLYPGLAGSSYEQYF; CDR3 DNA: TGTGCCAGCAGTTTATACCCGGGACTAGCGGGCAGCTCCTACGAGCAGTACTTC
CDR3 length: 20; D gene: TRBD2; J gene: TRBJ2-3; V gene: TRBV19; clone size: -; CDR3 protein: CASSPGTSGRAFDRTDTQYF; CDR3 DNA: TGTGCCAGTAGTCCGGGGACTAGCGGGAGGGCCTTTGATCGCACAGATACGCAGTATTTT
CDR3 length: 16; D gene: -; J gene: TRBJ1-1; V gene: TRBV5-6; clone size: -; CDR3 protein: CASSSAWRTLNTEAFF; CDR3 DNA: TGTGCCAGCAGCTCTGCCTGGAGGACCCTTAACACTGAAGCTTTCTTT
CDR3 length: 10; D gene: -; J gene: TRBJ2-2; V gene: TRBV6-1; clone size: -; CDR3 protein: CASRRGELFF; CDR3 DNA: TGTGCCAGCAGGAGGGGGGAGCTGTTTTTT
CDR3 length: 15; D gene: -; J gene: TRBJ2-2; V gene: TRBV30; clone size: -; CDR3 protein: CAWSRVAANTGELFF; CDR3 DNA: TGTGCCTGGAGTAGGGTAGCGGCGAACACCGGGGAGCTGTTTTTT
CDR3 length: 14; D gene: -; J gene: TRBJ2-7; V gene: TRBV30; clone size: once; CDR3 protein: CAWSAGGGIYEQYF; CDR3 DNA: TGTGCCTGGAGCGCGGGTGGAGGTATCTACGAGCAGTACTTC
CDR3 length: 16; D gene: -; J gene: TRBJ2-1; V gene: TRBV18; clone size: -; CDR3 protein: CASSPPGGRDYNEQFF; CDR3 DNA: TGTGCCAGCTCACCACCGGGCGGGCGGGACTACAATGAGCAGTTCTTC
CDR3 length: 13; D gene: TRBD2; J gene: TRBJ2-7; V gene: TRBV6-6; clone size: -; CDR3 protein: CASSYAGVYEQYF; CDR3 DNA: TGTGCCAGCAGTTACGCGGGGGTCTACGAGCAGTACTTC
CDR3 length: 14; D gene: TRBD1; J gene: TRBJ2-7; V gene: TRBV9; clone size: -; CDR3 protein: CASSLRQGHDEQYF; CDR3 DNA: TGTGCCAGCAGCCTCCGACAGGGTCATGACGAGCAGTACTTC
CDR3 length: 14; D gene: -; J gene: TRBJ1-3; V gene: TRBV12-5; clone size: -; CDR3 protein: CAPREVVSGNTIYF; CDR3 DNA: TGTGCCCCCCGGGAGGTCGTCTCTGGAAACACCATATATTTT
CDR3 length: 15; D gene: -; J gene: TRBJ1-2; V gene: TRBV19; clone size: -; CDR3 protein: CASSISTAANYGYTF; CDR3 DNA: TGTGCCAGTAGTATCTCGACAGCAGCTAACTATGGCTACACCTTC
CDR3 length: 17; D gene: TRBD1; J gene: TRBJ2-7; V gene: TRBV28; clone size: -; CDR3 protein: CASSSLGQEFFSYEQYF; CDR3 DNA: TGTGCCAGCAGTTCCCTGGGACAGGAATTCTTCTCCTACGAGCAGTACTTC
CDR3 length: 14; D gene: TRBD1; J gene: TRBJ1-2; V gene: TRBV28; clone size: -; CDR3 protein: CASSPSETGGGYTF; CDR3 DNA: TGTGCCAGCAGCCCATCGGAGACAGGGGGCGGCTACACCTTC
CDR3 length: 16; D gene: TRBD1; J gene: TRBJ1-3; V gene: TRBV4-3; clone size: -; CDR3 protein: CASSQVGTGPGNTIYF; CDR3 DNA: TGCGCCAGCAGCCAAGTTGGGACAGGGCCCGGAAACACCATATATTTT
CDR3 length: 18; D gene: TRBD2; J gene: TRBJ2-5; V gene: TRBV28; clone size: -; CDR3 protein: CASSSQGTSGRARETQYF; CDR3 DNA: TGTGCCAGCAGTTCCCAAGGGACTAGCGGGAGGGCCCGGGAGACCCAGTACTTC
CDR3 length: 14; D gene: -; J gene: TRBJ1-5; V gene: TRBV5-5; clone size: -; CDR3 protein: CASSLAGGGQPQHF; CDR3 DNA: TGTGCCAGCAGCTTGGCCGGGGGAGGTCAGCCCCAGCATTTT
CDR3 length: 14; D gene: -; J gene: TRBJ1-1; V gene: TRBV28; clone size: once; CDR3 protein: CASGTASFRPEAFF; CDR3 DNA: TGTGCCAGCGGTACAGCTTCTTTCCGCCCGGAAGCTTTCTTT
CDR3 length: 15; D gene: TRBD2; J gene: TRBJ2-1; V gene: TRBV28; clone size: -; CDR3 protein: CASSLTGLANNEQFF; CDR3 DNA: TGTGCCAGCAGTTTGACGGGACTAGCGAACAATGAGCAGTTCTTC
CDR3 length: 15; D gene: -; J gene: TRBJ1-3; V gene: TRBV5-6; clone size: -; CDR3 protein: CASSEGRGSGNTIYF; CDR3 DNA: TGTGCCAGCAGCGAGGGCAGGGGCTCTGGAAACACCATATATTTT
CDR3 length: 15; D gene: TRBD1; J gene: TRBJ2-1; V gene: TRBV7-8; clone size: -; CDR3 protein: CASRSRDRGVNEQFF; CDR3 DNA: TGTGCCAGCAGGTCCCGGGACAGGGGAGTCAATGAGCAGTTCTTC
CDR3 length: 16; D gene: TRBD1; J gene: TRBJ2-1; V gene: TRBV7-2; clone size: -; CDR3 protein: CASSTRTGFAYNEQFF; CDR3 DNA: TGTGCCAGCAGCACAAGGACAGGGTTCGCCTACAATGAGCAGTTCTTC
CDR3 length: 14; D gene: TRBD1; J gene: TRBJ1-2; V gene: TRBV9; clone size: -; CDR3 protein: CASSPTGVTYGYTF; CDR3 DNA: TGTGCCAGCAGCCCCACAGGGGTTACCTATGGCTACACCTTC
CDR3 length: 14; D gene: -; J gene: TRBJ2-3; V gene: TRBV7-9; clone size: -; CDR3 protein: CASSLVGETDTQYF; CDR3 DNA: TGTGCCAGCAGCTTAGTAGGAGAAACAGATACGCAGTATTTT
CDR3 length: 14; D gene: -; J gene: TRBJ1-5; V gene: TRBV7-9; clone size: -; CDR3 protein: CASSLDSSNQPQHF; CDR3 DNA: TGTGCCAGCAGCTTAGACAGCAGCAATCAGCCCCAGCATTTT
CDR3 length: 15; D gene: -; J gene: TRBJ1-1; V gene: TRBV27; clone size: -; CDR3 protein: CASRSGISMNTEAFF; CDR3 DNA: TGTGCCAGCCGGTCGGGGATTTCTATGAACACTGAAGCTTTCTTT